The 4 T cell receptor beta chains given below trace back to one sample, sequenced in a study of response to subunit inactivated influenza vaccine. MiXCR, applied by TCRdb to the RT-PCR reads, yields one record per CDR3 protein. The sample has hundreds of thousands of distinct CDR3 sequences, 15% to 17% seen once. Sequenced material: PBMCs from blood, taken 11 to 12 days after vaccination. These receptor sequences come from a man aged 50 to 59 who received an inactivated influenza vaccine.

The CDR3 spells CASSSTGINEKLFF. Here the CDR3 DNA reads TGTGCCAGCAGCTCTACAGGGATTAATGAAAAACTGTTTTTT. This chain joins TRBV7-6 and TRBJ1-4; D may be TRBD1 (6 bases). The CDR3 runs to 14 residues. Looked up from germline, CDR1 is SGHVS and CDR2 is FNYEAQ. Trimming removed 4 bases from V and 4 bases from J, with 10 bases in between.

The rearrangement joins TRBV21-1 to TRBJ2-5; no DNA check was done on the table's D call, TRBD1. TRBV21-1 is a recognized pseudogene. The CDR3 is 16 residues long. CDR3 amino acids: CASRDRGPRSQETQYF. Here the CDR3 DNA reads TGTGCCAGCCGGGACAGGGGCCCCAGGAGTCAAGAGACCCAGTACTTC.

This chain links TRBV28 with TRBJ2-1, with 7 bases lining up with TRBD2. This CDR3 is built from 18 residues. Germline values: CDR1 MDHEN, CDR2 SYDVKM. The V gene end was trimmed by 2 bases and the J gene end by 4 bases; junction bases not matched to a gene: 14. CDR3 residues: CASSLPAQAGLTYNEQFF. CDR3 bases: TGTGCCAGCAGTTTACCGGCCCAAGCGGGGCTTACTTACAATGAGCAGTTCTTC. Together with reference TRBV28 and TRBJ2-1, the CDR3 gives the full variable domain: DVKVTQSSRYLVKRTGEKVFLECVQDMDHENMFWYRQDPGLGLRLIYFSYDVKMKEKGDIPEGYSVSREKKERFSLILESASTNQTSMYLCASSLPAQAGLTYNEQFFGPGTRLTVL.

The chain joins TRBV20-1 to TRBJ1-5; tentatively, D is TRBD1 (5 bases). CDR3 length equals 14 residues. Looked up from germline, CDR1 is DFQATT and CDR2 is SNEGSKA (reference sequence). With 1 base removed from V and 4 bases from J, the gap between germline ends came to 11 bases. CDR3 sequence (DNA): TGCAGTGCTAGAGCACCCCCAGGGAATCAGCCCCAGCATTTT. It yields the protein CSARAPPGNQPQHF.